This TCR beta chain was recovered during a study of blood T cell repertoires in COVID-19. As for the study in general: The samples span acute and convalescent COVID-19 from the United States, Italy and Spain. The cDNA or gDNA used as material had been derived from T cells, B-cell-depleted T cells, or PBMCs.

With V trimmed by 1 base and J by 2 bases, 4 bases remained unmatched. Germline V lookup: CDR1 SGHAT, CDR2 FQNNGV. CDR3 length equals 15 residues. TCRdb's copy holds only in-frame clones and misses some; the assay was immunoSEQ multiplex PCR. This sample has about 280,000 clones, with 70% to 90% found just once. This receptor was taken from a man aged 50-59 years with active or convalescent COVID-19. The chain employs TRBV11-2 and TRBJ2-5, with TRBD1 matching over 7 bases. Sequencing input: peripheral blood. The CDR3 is CASSLGGTVQETQYF. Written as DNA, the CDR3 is TGTGCCAGCAGCTTAGGAGGGACAGTACAAGAGACCCAGTACTTC.